The 31 T cell receptor beta chains below all came from one sample that was sequenced in a study of molecular identifiers for immune sequencing clone quantification. TCRdb recomputed calls from the PCR reads with MiXCR, one row per CDR3 protein. Among over 600,000 distinct CDR3 sequences, 15% to 20% were seen once, and the ten largest hold roughly 0.9%. Sequences were obtained from naive CD8+ T cells from blood, with Jurkat cell RNA spiked in. The subset denotes: FACS-sorted CD8+CD4-CCR7+CD45RA+ naive T cells. These TCRs come from a human donor in good health. Some libraries in this study had Jurkat cell RNA spiked in.

This clonotype showed up many times. The CDR3 nucleotides are TGTGCCAGCAGCCCTGGACAGGGGACCTATGGCTACACCTTC. It translates to CASSPGQGTYGYTF. The chain couples TRBV7-2 to TRBJ1-2; 9 bases agree with TRBD1. The germline V gene encodes CDR1 SGHTA and CDR2 FQGNSA. This CDR3 region has 14 residues. Trimming at V came to 5 bases and at J to 4 bases, leaving 5 bases not matched to a gene.

The gene calls are TRBV7-9 and TRBJ2-7; 9 positions agree with TRBD1. Germline values: CDR1 SEHNR, CDR2 FQNEAQ (reference sequence). V was clipped by 5 bases and J by 7 bases; unmatched bases: 9. The CDR3 totals 14 residues. The CDR3 region is CASSPSTGGGEQYF. As DNA, the CDR3 is TGTGCCAGCAGCCCGTCGACAGGGGGGGGGGAGCAGTACTTC.

This clonotype showed up many times. The chain joins TRBV7-9 to TRBJ2-3, with D possibly being TRBD1 (6 bases). The germline V and J ends were trimmed by 5 bases and 4 bases, with 16 bases remaining between them. Germline CDR1 is SEHNR and CDR2 is FQNEAQ (reference sequence). CDR3 length equals 15 residues. In DNA form, the CDR3 reads TGTGCCAGCAGCCCGAACAGGGAAAGGCCAGATACGCAGTATTTT. Residues: CASSPNRERPDTQYF.

The chain links TRBV4-1 to TRBJ2-1; 9 bases align to TRBD1. Trimming removed 4 bases from V and 5 bases from J; junction bases left unmatched: 9. The length of the CDR3 is 16 residues. Germline CDR1 is MGHRA and CDR2 is YSYEKL. The CDR3: CASSRSTGGFNNEQFF. The DNA of the CDR3 is TGCGCCAGCAGCCGATCCACAGGGGGCTTTAACAATGAGCAGTTCTTC.

This clonotype was counted many times. The rearrangement links TRBV12-5 to TRBJ1-1; the match to TRBD1 covers 7 bases. Germline CDR1 reads LGHNT; CDR2 reads FRNRAP. The CDR3 spans 18 residues. Losses at the gene ends were 0 bases for V and 1 base for J; bases not matched to a gene: 11. CDR3 amino acids: CASGLVVVLGQPNTEAFF. Written as DNA, the CDR3 is TGTGCTAGTGGTTTGGTAGTAGTGTTGGGACAGCCGAACACTGAAGCTTTCTTT.

This clonotype appeared many times. The chain carries TRBV7-9 and TRBJ2-3, with 10 bases matching TRBD1. The CDR3 is 17 residues long. Trimming cost V 5 bases and J 4 bases; bases outside gene matches: 12. In germline, CDR1 is SEHNR, CDR2 FQNEAQ (reference sequence). In nucleotides, the CDR3 is TGTGCCAGCAGCCCACAGCCGGGACAGGGGTTCGCAGATACGCAGTATTTT. Protein sequence: CASSPQPGQGFADTQYF.

In this sample, this clonotype turned up a few times. The chain joins TRBV12-3 or TRBV12-4 to TRBJ1-3, with D hard to call. V was trimmed by 11 bases and J by 2 bases, leaving 10 bases between them. This CDR3 is built from 12 residues. CDR3 nucleotide sequence: TGTGCCGTTCTCTGGACTGGAAACACCATATATTTT. This codes for CAVLWTGNTIYF.

This clonotype has at least ten counts. CDR3 region: CASSQTMGVEQYF. CDR3 DNA: TGTGCCAGCAGCCAAACAATGGGGGTCGAGCAGTACTTC. This chain links TRBV11-2 with TRBJ2-7; D tentatively reads TRBD1 or TRBD2 (5 bases each). Between the trimmed V and J ends, which lost 5 bases and 6 bases, there was a span of 14 bases. The CDR3 sequence is 13 residues long. Germline values: CDR1 SGHAT, CDR2 FQNNGV.

This clonotype was picked up a small number of times. CDR3 loop: CASSSRTEEDTEAFF. The CDR3 bases are TGTGCCAGCAGCTCGAGGACAGAGGAGGACACTGAAGCTTTCTTT. The chain couples TRBV5-6 to TRBJ1-1; a weak D match, TRBD1 (6 bases). This CDR3 has 15 amino acids. The V gene's germline CDR1 is SGHDT and CDR2 YYEEEE. Trimming shortened V by 3 bases and J by 3 bases, and 15 bases separated the two germline ends.

Here the CDR3 reads CASSLGRQRGGHNEQFF. CDR3 bases: TGCGCCAGCAGCTTGGGACGCCAGCGGGGGGGACACAATGAGCAGTTCTTC. V and J are TRBV5-1 and TRBJ2-1, with TRBD2 matching over 10 bases. The length of the CDR3 is 17 residues. Germline loops: CDR1 SGHRS, CDR2 YFSETQ. Trimming cost V 0 bases and J 5 bases; bases outside gene matches: 8.

This clonotype was observed at least ten times. The V call is TRBV27, the J call TRBJ2-7, with a tentative D call TRBD2 (5 bases). Germline V lookup: CDR1 MNHEY, CDR2 SMNVEV (reference sequence). The length of the CDR3 is 18 residues. The V gene lost 5 bases and the J gene lost 4 bases, with 27 bases spanning the gap. The CDR3 DNA sequence: TGTGCCAGCAGTCCCCCGGTGGCCGAGGGCTTGTTTTTGTACGAGCAGTACTTC. Translated: CASSPPVAEGLFLYEQYF.

This clonotype was found a few times. Germline and junction disagree at one end, which may indicate a read error. The chain is built from TRBV11-3 and TRBJ2-1, with 7 bases lining up with TRBD1. This CDR3 contains 15 residues. The germline V gene has CDR1 SGHNT and CDR2 YENEEA. The CDR3 nucleotides read TGTGCCAGCAGCCCCGGGACAGCCTCCTACAATGGGCAGTTCTTC. Translating it yields CASSPGTASYNGQFF.

This clonotype was recorded at least ten times. The chain combines TRBV7-6 with TRBJ1-2, with 7 bases fitting TRBD1. Losses at the gene ends were 4 bases for V and 8 bases for J; bases not matched to a gene: 13. Germline V gene sequence: CDR1 SGHVS, CDR2 FNYEAQ. This CDR3 is 15 amino acids long. CDR3 bases: TGTGCCAGCAGCTCCAGTAGACAGGGAGTTAGCGGCTACACCTTC. Amino acid sequence: CASSSSRQGVSGYTF. Looking up the rest from reference TRBV7-6 and TRBJ1-2 gives the full variable domain: GAGVSQSPRYKVTKRGQDVALRCDPISGHVSLYWYRQALGQGPEFLTYFNYEAQQDKSGLPNDRFSAERPEGSISTLTIQRTEQRDSAMYRCASSSSRQGVSGYTFGSGTRLTVV.

This clonotype was counted only a few times. The chain has TRBV10-1 and TRBJ2-2; no clear D gene. V shed 0 bases and J shed 6 bases, with 14 bases lying between them. The CDR3 length is 16 residues. Germline values: CDR1 WNHNN, CDR2 SYGVQD (reference sequence). CDR3: CASSESRIHSPGELFF. CDR3 bases: TGCGCCAGCAGTGAGTCGCGGATACATTCGCCCGGGGAGCTGTTTTTT.

This clonotype was counted many times. The rearrangement links TRBV30 to TRBJ2-5; 10 positions agree with TRBD2. The CDR3 has 12 amino acids. Per the germline V gene, CDR1 is GTSNPN and CDR2 is SVGIG (reference sequence). CDR3 sequence: CAVLAGQETQYF. For the CDR3, the DNA is TGTGCTGTACTAGCGGGGCAAGAGACCCAGTACTTC.

This clonotype has a count of ten or more. In DNA, the CDR3 is TGTGCCAGCAGGGGGGACACCGGGGAGCTGTTTTTT. Amino acids: CASRGDTGELFF. This chain uses TRBV6-4 with TRBJ2-2; tentatively, D is TRBD1 or TRBD2 (5 bases each). V lost 6 bases and J lost 3, with 5 bases in between. CDR1 MRHNA and CDR2 SNTAGT come from the germline V gene. The CDR3 has 12 residues.

This clonotype appeared a few times. It is likely a read error, because the conserved phenylalanine at the end of the CDR3 is missing. The gene calls are TRBV7-9 and TRBJ1-5, with a tentative D call TRBD1 (5 bases). The V gene lost 5 bases and the J gene lost 4 bases, with 12 bases spanning the gap. Per the germline V gene, CDR1 is SEHNR and CDR2 is FQNEAQ (reference sequence). The CDR3 sequence is 14 residues long. The CDR3, as DNA: TGTGCCAGCAGCCCCGACAGCATAAATCAGCCCCAGCATTTA. Encoded protein: CASSPDSINQPQHL.

This clonotype was counted ten times or more. The chain recombines TRBV11-2 with TRBJ1-2, with unresolved D. Trimming took off 6 bases at V and 2 bases at J, with 13 bases between the two ends. Germline V gene lookup returns CDR1 SGHAT and CDR2 FQNNGV. The CDR3 runs to 14 residues. The CDR3 DNA sequence: TGTGCCAGCAGACCACTTACGCAGAACTATGGCTACACCTTC. It yields the protein CASRPLTQNYGYTF.

This clonotype was observed a handful of times. In DNA form, the CDR3 reads TGCAGTGCTAGAGACCTGGGACAGGGGGCGATTGAAGCTTTCTTT. Amino acid sequence: CSARDLGQGAIEAFF. The rearrangement joins TRBV20-1 to TRBJ1-1, with 12 positions matching TRBD1. CDR3 length: 15 amino acids. The J segment lost 7 bases and the V segment lost 0 bases, leaving 6 bases of the junction unmatched. Germline lookup yields CDR1 DFQATT and CDR2 SNEGSKA (reference sequence).

This clonotype was seen ten or more times. The chain carries TRBV4-3 and TRBJ2-5; 10 bases align to TRBD2. The CDR3 spans 17 residues. Per the germline V gene, CDR1 is LGHNA and CDR2 is YSLEER. The V gene end was trimmed by 0 bases and the J gene end by 5 bases; junction bases not matched to a gene: 9. The CDR3 DNA follows: TGCGCCAGCAGCCAAGACCGGGCTAGCGGGGGTCACGAGACCCAGTACTTC. Encoded protein: CASSQDRASGGHETQYF.

This clonotype has at least ten counts. The rearrangement joins TRBV6-6 to TRBJ2-5; D assignment may be TRBD1 or TRBD2 (5 bases each). CDR1 is MNHNY and CDR2 is SVGAGI in the germline V gene (reference sequence). This CDR3 spans 15 amino acids. V lost 2 bases and J lost 2, with 12 bases in between. CDR3 residues: CASSYPGTEQETQYF. CDR3 DNA sequence: TGTGCCAGCAGTTACCCAGGGACGGAGCAAGAGACCCAGTACTTC.

There are a few counts of this clonotype. The rearrangement joins TRBV5-6 to TRBJ1-3; D unclear. V lost 2 bases and J lost 2, with 8 bases in between. CDR1 and CDR2 (germline): SGHDT, YYEEEE. The CDR3 contains 14 residues. The CDR3 nucleotides are TGTGCCAGCAGCTTCGGGGAAGCTGGAAACACCATATATTTT. It codes for CASSFGEAGNTIYF.

As concerns this clonotype: One junction end does not reproduce the germline sequence, and a read error may be involved. This chain uses TRBV2 with TRBJ2-1, with D possibly being TRBD1 (5 bases). The CDR3 sequence is 12 residues long. The germline gives CDR1 SNHLY, CDR2 FYNNEI. DNA for the CDR3: TGCGCCAGCAGGGCACCGATAAATGAGCAGTCCTTC. It specifies CASRAPINEQSF.

This chain joins TRBV11-2 and TRBJ1-1; TRBD1 is a possible D gene (5 bases). Deletions cut 4 bases from V and 0 bases from J, with 12 bases between. CDR3 length equals 15 residues. Germline loops: CDR1 SGHAT, CDR2 FQNNGV. CDR3 sequence: CASSSMGDLNTEAFF. CDR3 coding DNA: TGTGCCAGCAGCTCGATGGGGGATTTGAACACTGAAGCTTTCTTT. The full variable domain, rest sourced from reference TRBV11-2 and TRBJ1-1, is EAGVAQSPRYKIIEKRQSVAFWCNPISGHATLYWYQQILGQGPKLLIQFQNNGVVDDSQLPKDRFSAERLKGVDSTLKIQPAKLEDSAVYLCASSSMGDLNTEAFFGQGTRLTVV.

This clonotype was picked up a small number of times. The chain employs TRBV6-1 and TRBJ2-7; D is uncertain. The V end lost 10 bases, the J end lost 3 bases, and 7 bases lay between the germline ends. The CDR3 runs to 10 residues. Per germline, CDR1 MNHNS and CDR2 SASEGT. The CDR3, as DNA: TGTGCCACGTACCTCTACGAGCAGTACTTC. This translates into CATYLYEQYF.

In its sample, this clonotype was seen many times. The V call is TRBV19, the J call TRBJ2-1; D could derive from TRBD1 or TRBD2 (6 bases each). The CDR3 covers 16 residues. Germline values: CDR1 LNHDA, CDR2 SQIVND (reference sequence). V was trimmed by 1 base and J by 6 bases, leaving 16 bases between them. CDR3 nucleotides: TGTGCCAGTAGTATAGGTTACAGGGAGGCAGGCAATGAGCAGTTCTTC. This sequence encodes CASSIGYREAGNEQFF.

This clonotype was recorded many times. The chain uses TRBV20-1 and TRBJ2-7; perhaps TRBD2 as D (5 bases). Trimming left V 6 bases short and J 1 base short, with 22 bases between. The CDR3 covers 16 residues. Germline values: CDR1 DFQATT, CDR2 SNEGSKA (reference sequence). Here the CDR3 reads CSADPRPEAASYEQYF. The CDR3 DNA reads TGCAGTGCAGACCCCCGCCCGGAGGCGGCTTCCTACGAGCAGTACTTC.

Ten or more counts support this clonotype. V and J are TRBV12-5 and TRBJ1-1; TRBD1 agrees at 8 bases. CDR3 size: 15 residues. Trimming took 5 bases from V and 3 from J; bases not matched to a gene: 8. Per germline, CDR1 LGHNT and CDR2 FRNRAP. The CDR3 region is CASGLAGGADTEAFF. The CDR3 DNA is TGTGCTAGTGGTCTAGCAGGGGGCGCGGACACTGAAGCTTTCTTT.

This clonotype was picked up a small number of times. A much larger clone differs by one base, so this may be a read error. V and J are TRBV13 and TRBJ2-3, with 8 positions matching TRBD2. The CDR3 extends over 15 amino acids. Germline V gives CDR1 PRHDT, CDR2 FYEKMQ (reference sequence). The trim removed 11 bases at V and 1 base at J, leaving 11 bases unmatched. The CDR3 sequence is CAGGGNDLGTDTQYF. CDR3 sequence (DNA): TGTGCCGGCGGGGGGAACGACCTTGGCACAGATACGCAGTATTTT.

This clonotype was seen more than once but under ten times. V usage is TRBV4-2 and J usage is TRBJ2-2; 10 bases agree with TRBD2. The germline CDR1 and CDR2 sequences are LGHNA and YNFKEQ. Trimming cost V 5 bases and J 1 base; bases outside gene matches: 10. This CDR3 spans 18 amino acids. The CDR3 reads CASSGWRTSGLNTGELFF. Here the CDR3 DNA reads TGTGCCAGCAGCGGATGGAGGACTAGCGGTTTGAACACCGGGGAGCTGTTTTTT.

This clonotype was counted a few times. The chain couples TRBV5-4 to TRBJ2-2, with 10 bases matching TRBD1. The V and J ends lost 5 bases and 5 bases, in that order; junction bases with no gene match: 9. Germline V gives CDR1 SGHNT, CDR2 YYREEE (reference sequence). This CDR3 comprises 16 residues. Here the CDR3 reads CASRLGQGPRTGELFF. DNA of the CDR3: TGTGCCAGCAGACTGGGACAGGGGCCGAGGACCGGGGAGCTGTTTTTT.